Included here is one T cell receptor (beta chain) sequence, with context. TCRdb re-called the RACE reads through MiXCR, storing one row per CDR3 protein. The table shows some 400,000 distinct CDR3 sequences, with 5% to 6.5% occurring only once. This sample stems from a study of human T cells and chemical hapten exposure. Study summary: 0.01% DPC was applied to the upper back in patch tests, which were read at 6 days.

Time point here: pre-sensitization, week 0. The treatment here: therapeutic diphenylcyclopropenone sensitization with weekly scalp DPC. Someone pulled total RNA out of unfractionated whole blood. Germline CDR1 SNHLY, CDR2 FYNNEI. V lost 6 bases to trimming and J lost 2 bases, with 13 bases between them. CDR3 length: 14 amino acids. The TCR sequence derives from a woman aged 45-65 years with alopecia areata. Some clones in this sample may be carry-over from other donors' samples. Specimen: whole blood, collected in connection with sensitization to the hapten diphenylcyclopropenone (DPC). This chain uses TRBV2 with TRBJ1-1; unclear D gene. CDR3 protein: CASSWTDPNTEAFF. The CDR3 coding sequence is TGTGCCAGCAGCTGGACCGACCCAAACACTGAAGCTTTCTTT.